Below are 26 T cell receptor beta chains sequenced from a single sample in a study of cytomegalovirus exposure and HLA in healthy donors. PCR involved 60 Vbeta and 13 Jbeta primers. Using immunoSEQ multiplex PCR, the repertoire was profiled, and TCRdb retains in-frame clones only, with some absent. The profile shows more than 85,000 clones, around four fifths of them singletons. Sequenced sample: PBMCs. Every receptor here comes from a man aged 25-45 years in good health and CMV-seropositive.

This chain joins TRBV25-1 and TRBJ1-4; D is unresolved. The CDR3 spans 16 residues. Trimming stripped 8 bases from V and 2 bases from J, with 18 bases between. Germline V lookup: CDR1 MGHDK, CDR2 SYGVNS. In nucleotides, the CDR3 is TGTGCCAGCCAGCGGGCGATGTTTGGGACTAATGAAAAACTGTTTTTT. Encoded protein: CASQRAMFGTNEKLFF.

Comment on this clone: At one of its ends the junction is not consistent with the germline gene, which may arise from a read error. The chain links TRBV25-1 to TRBJ2-5, with 9 bases identical to TRBD1. Germline CDR1 is MGHDK and CDR2 is SYGVNS. The CDR3 has 14 amino acids. CDR3 bases: TGTGACAGCAACCCGGACAGGGGCCAAGAGACCCAGTACTTC. It codes for CDSNPDRGQETQYF.

The chain joins TRBV7-6 to TRBJ2-5, with D maybe TRBD1 (5 bases). The DNA end is a closer match to TRBJ2-7, so the J assignment may be wrong. This CDR3 has 14 amino acids. Germline-derived CDR1 and CDR2 are SGHVS and FNYEAQ. The CDR3: CASSLAGATYEQYF. As DNA, the CDR3 is TGTGCCAGCAGCTTAGCAGGGGCTACCTACGAGCAGTACTTC.

V gene TRBV30 combines with J gene TRBJ2-7, with a possible D match to TRBD2 (5 bases). The germline gives CDR1 GTSNPN, CDR2 SVGIG (reference sequence). This CDR3 is built from 15 residues. V was shortened by 2 bases and J by 0 bases, with 14 bases between the two germline ends. CDR3 sequence: CAWSPRTLSSYEQYF. The CDR3 DNA follows: TGTGCCTGGAGTCCCCGGACTTTGAGCTCCTACGAGCAGTACTTC.

The chain is built from TRBV7-9 and TRBJ2-3; weak D call: TRBD2 (6 bases). Trimming cost V 1 base and J 8 bases, with 13 bases left between them. Germline CDR1 reads SEHNR; CDR2 reads FQNEAQ (reference sequence). CDR3 length: 14 residues. The CDR3 nucleotides are TGTGCCAGCAGCTTAGTTGCGGGGAAGGGTACGCAGTATTTT. Protein sequence: CASSLVAGKGTQYF.

The chain recombines TRBV15 with TRBJ2-7; TRBD2 matches at 9 bases. After removal of 6 bases from V and 4 bases from J, the junction contained 4 bases not matched to a gene. The CDR3 sequence is 13 residues long. In germline, CDR1 is LNHNV, CDR2 YYDKDF (reference sequence). The CDR3 bases are TGTGCCACCAGACTAGCGGGTACGTACGAGCAGTACTTC. Its translation is CATRLAGTYEQYF.

The chain has TRBV7-2 and TRBJ2-7, with 8 bases fitting TRBD1. CDR3 length: 14 amino acids. V was pared by 6 bases and J by 3 bases, with 7 bases of the junction left unmatched. Germline V gives CDR1 SGHTA, CDR2 FQGNSA. CDR3 protein: CASRVQGANYEQYF. CDR3 coding DNA: TGTGCCAGCAGGGTGCAGGGGGCTAACTACGAGCAGTACTTC.

CDR3 amino acids: CASSIDATGNTEAFF. The CDR3 DNA follows: TGCGCCAGCAGCATAGACGCGACAGGGAACACTGAAGCTTTCTTT. This rearrangement joins TRBV5-1 to TRBJ1-1; weak D call: TRBD1 (6 bases). Germline CDR1 reads SGHRS; CDR2 reads YFSETQ. CDR3 length: 15 amino acids. V lost 4 bases to trimming and J lost 1 base, with 14 bases between them.

The sample holds one count of this clone. This chain links TRBV7-9 with TRBJ2-7, with D perhaps matching TRBD1 (6 bases). With 4 bases removed from V and 2 bases from J, the gap between germline ends came to 18 bases. Germline V lookup: CDR1 SEHNR, CDR2 FQNEAQ (reference sequence). The CDR3 runs to 16 residues. The CDR3 sequence: CASSSMRGLEAYEQYF. CDR3 DNA sequence: TGTGCCAGCAGCTCAATGAGGGGGTTAGAGGCCTACGAGCAGTACTTC.

V is TRBV4-1 and J is TRBJ1-2; D may be TRBD1 (5 bases). V was pared by 1 base and J by 6 bases, with 12 bases between. The CDR3 spans 14 residues. Germline assignment: CDR1 MGHRA and CDR2 YSYEKL. CDR3 nucleotides: TGCGCCAGCAGCCAAGTCCAGGGTGTAAATGGCTACACCTTC. This encodes CASSQVQGVNGYTF.

For this clone: An end of the junction differs from the germline gene, which may be a read error. The genes are TRBV7-9 and TRBJ1-5; D ambiguous. The CDR3 covers 12 residues. CDR1 is SEHNR, CDR2 FQNEAQ, per germline (reference sequence). CDR3 nucleotides: TGTTCCAGCAGCACTGATAATCAGCCCCAGCATTTT. Protein: CSSSTDNQPQHF.

This chain uses TRBV5-1 with TRBJ1-2; weak D call: TRBD1 (6 bases). Germline loops: CDR1 SGHRS, CDR2 YFSETQ. V was cut by 4 bases and J by 4 bases, with 17 bases left in between. The length of the CDR3 is 15 residues. The CDR3 DNA is TGCGCCAGCAGCCCGTCGGGGGGCGGAGGCTATGGCTACACCTTC. This sequence encodes CASSPSGGGGYGYTF. Complete variable domain (other parts from reference TRBV5-1 and TRBJ1-2): KAGVTQTPRYLIKTRGQQVTLSCSPISGHRSVSWYQQTPGQGLQFLFEYFSETQRNKGNFPGRFSGRQFSNSRSEMNVSTLELGDSALYLCASSPSGGGGYGYTFGSGTRLTVV.

This chain connects TRBV6-5 to TRBJ2-1, with 9 bases lining up with TRBD2. Germline CDR1 and CDR2: MNHEY and SVGAGI. V lost 5 bases to trimming and J lost 7 bases; unmatched junction nucleotides: 6. The CDR3 is made up of 14 amino acids. Here the CDR3 DNA reads TGTGCCAGCAGTCCTTGGGCGGGGGGGAATGAGCAGTTCTTC. This encodes CASSPWAGGNEQFF.

This clone is termed medium-sized. J is TRBJ2-2 and V is TRBV7-9, with 11 bases fitting TRBD2. Germline CDR1 is SEHNR and CDR2 is FQNEAQ (reference sequence). The V gene end was trimmed by 5 bases and the J gene end by 5 bases; junction bases not matched to a gene: 7. The CDR3 loop spans 16 amino acids. The CDR3 loop is CASSVSSGGRTGELFF. The CDR3 DNA reads TGTGCCAGCAGCGTCTCTAGCGGGGGGAGGACCGGGGAGCTGTTTTTT.

The V gene is TRBV27, the J gene TRBJ1-5; 11 positions match TRBD1. Trimming took 2 bases from V and 4 from J; bases not matched to a gene: 4. This CDR3 region has 16 residues. Germline CDR1 is MNHEY and CDR2 is SMNVEV (reference sequence). CDR3 nucleotides: TGTGCCAGCAGTTTACGGACAGGGGGCAGGAATCAGCCCCAGCATTTT. Protein: CASSLRTGGRNQPQHF.

This clone was detected ten times or more. This chain uses TRBV11-2 with TRBJ2-1; 8 nucleotides line up with TRBD2. Germline V gene sequence: CDR1 SGHAT, CDR2 FQNNGV. Germline trimming cut 0 bases from V and 2 bases from J; bases unmatched to any gene: 6. This CDR3 comprises 17 residues. The DNA of the CDR3 is TGTGCCAGCAGCTTAGATCGGGAGGGGGGCGCCTACAATGAGCAGTTCTTC. Translating gives CASSLDREGGAYNEQFF.

The chain couples TRBV20-1 to TRBJ2-7; D gene ambiguous. CDR1 DFQATT and CDR2 SNEGSKA come from the germline V gene (reference sequence). The CDR3 has 11 residues. Between the trimmed V and J ends, which lost 5 bases and 6 bases, there was a span of 11 bases. This CDR3 reads CSALARREQYF. CDR3 sequence (DNA): TGCAGTGCTCTTGCGAGGCGCGAGCAGTACTTC.

The V and J genes are TRBV15 and TRBJ1-4, with a weak D call TRBD1 (6 bases). The germline gives CDR1 LNHNV, CDR2 YYDKDF (reference sequence). Trimming shortened V by 0 bases and J by 7 bases, and 12 bases separated the two germline ends. This CDR3 has 15 residues. CDR3 residues: CATSREQGDGEKLFF. In DNA form, the CDR3 reads TGTGCCACCAGCAGAGAACAGGGTGATGGTGAAAAACTGTTTTTT.

The V gene is TRBV25-1, the J gene TRBJ1-5; D call uncertain. Trimming took off 2 bases at V and 4 bases at J, with 9 bases between the two ends. The CDR3 covers 14 residues. CDR1 MGHDK and CDR2 SYGVNS come from the germline V gene. The CDR3 region is CASSEGGQNQPQHF. DNA for the CDR3: TGTGCCAGCAGTGAAGGAGGGCAAAATCAGCCCCAGCATTTT.

The gene calls are TRBV29-1 and TRBJ1-5; 7 bases are shared with TRBD1. The CDR3 sequence is 14 residues long. Germline CDR1 is SQVTM and CDR2 is ANQGSEA. The ends lost 6 bases at V and 7 bases at J; junction bases unmatched: 12. The CDR3 region has the DNA TGCAGCGTCTCGACAGGGTCATCGAGGCAGCCCCAGCATTTT. Its translation: CSVSTGSSRQPQHF.

The table lists this clone with a few counts. The chain is built from TRBV25-1 and TRBJ1-2; 9 bases match TRBD1. Germline values: CDR1 MGHDK, CDR2 SYGVNS. The CDR3 totals 16 residues. Trimming removed 1 base from V and 4 bases from J; junction bases left unmatched: 7. The CDR3 DNA reads TGTGCCAGCAGTGAATCTCCGGGACAGGGAATCTATGGCTACACCTTC. It codes for CASSESPGQGIYGYTF.

The chain carries TRBV5-1 and TRBJ2-7; perhaps TRBD2 as D (7 bases). The CDR3 spans 14 residues. The V gene's germline CDR1 is SGHRS and CDR2 YFSETQ. V lost 0 bases and J lost 6, with 13 bases in between. For the CDR3, the DNA is TGCGCCAGCAGCTTGGCTGCGGGGGCGGGCGAGCAGTACTTC. This sequence encodes CASSLAAGAGEQYF.

The rearrangement links TRBV2 to TRBJ2-2, with 7 positions matching TRBD2. The ends lost 4 bases at V and 0 bases at J; junction bases unmatched: 8. Germline V CDR1 and CDR2: SNHLY, FYNNEI. The CDR3 is 17 residues long. This chain's CDR3 is CASSVRAGTPNTGELFF. For the CDR3, the DNA is TGTGCCAGCAGTGTAAGAGCGGGGACGCCGAACACCGGGGAGCTGTTTTTT. The full variable domain, with the rest looked up from reference TRBV2 and TRBJ2-2, is EPEVTQTPSHQVTQMGQEVILRCVPISNHLYFYWYRQILGQKVEFLVSFYNNEISEKSEIFDDQFSVERPDGSNFTLKIRSTKLEDSAMYFCASSVRAGTPNTGELFFGEGSRLTVL.

The chain has TRBV2 and TRBJ2-1, with TRBD2 identical over 12 bases. V was clipped by 5 bases and J by 7 bases; unmatched bases: 6. The CDR3 is 15 residues long. Germline V lookup: CDR1 SNHLY, CDR2 FYNNEI. This CDR3 reads CASSPPLAGGNEQFF. In nucleotides, the CDR3 is TGTGCCAGCAGTCCTCCCCTAGCGGGGGGGAATGAGCAGTTCTTC.

The genes are TRBV11-2 and TRBJ1-1; D remains ambiguous. The V and J ends lost 1 base and 4 bases respectively, with 10 bases between them. This CDR3 contains 14 residues. CDR1 and CDR2 from the germline V gene are SGHAT and FQNNGV. This CDR3 is CASSLVGRVTEAFF. The DNA for the CDR3 is TGTGCCAGCAGCTTAGTTGGGAGGGTCACTGAAGCTTTCTTT.

The J gene is TRBJ2-3, the V gene TRBV5-1, with 8 bases lining up with TRBD1. The CDR3 runs to 15 residues. The ends lost 4 bases at V and 5 bases at J; junction bases unmatched: 9. CDR1 SGHRS and CDR2 YFSETQ come from the germline V gene. The CDR3 region has the DNA TGCGCCAGCAGCAGTAATCCGACAGGGGTAGATACGCAGTATTTT. This translates into CASSSNPTGVDTQYF.